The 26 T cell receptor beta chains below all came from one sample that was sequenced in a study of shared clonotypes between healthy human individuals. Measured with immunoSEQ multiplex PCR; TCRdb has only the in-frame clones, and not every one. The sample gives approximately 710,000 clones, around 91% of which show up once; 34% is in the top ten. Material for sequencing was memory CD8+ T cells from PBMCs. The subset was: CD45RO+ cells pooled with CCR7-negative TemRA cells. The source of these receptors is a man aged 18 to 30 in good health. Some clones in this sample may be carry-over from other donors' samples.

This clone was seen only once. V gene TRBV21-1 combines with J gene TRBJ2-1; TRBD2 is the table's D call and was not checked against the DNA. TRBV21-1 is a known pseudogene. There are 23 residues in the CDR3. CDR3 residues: CASTIHPSPGLAGGLSSYNKQFF. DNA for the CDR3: TGTGCCAGCACCATTCATCCGTCACCCGGGCTAGCGGGAGGGTTGAGCTCCTACAATAAGCAGTTCTTC.

The chain's CDR3 is CASSLEVGQFF. The DNA for the CDR3 is TGTGCCAGCAGCTTAGAAGTGGGGCAGTTCTTC. This sequence joins TRBV7-2 and TRBJ2-1; D is undetermined. The CDR3 has 11 residues. The germline V gene encodes CDR1 SGHTA and CDR2 FQGNSA. Deletions cut 1 base from V and 12 bases from J, with 7 bases between.

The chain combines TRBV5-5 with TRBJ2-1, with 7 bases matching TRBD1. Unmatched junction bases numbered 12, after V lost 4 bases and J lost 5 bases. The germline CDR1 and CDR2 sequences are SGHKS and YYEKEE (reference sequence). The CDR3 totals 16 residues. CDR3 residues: CASSLIDRDENNEQFF. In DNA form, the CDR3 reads TGTGCCAGCAGCCTAATCGACAGGGATGAGAACAATGAGCAGTTCTTC.

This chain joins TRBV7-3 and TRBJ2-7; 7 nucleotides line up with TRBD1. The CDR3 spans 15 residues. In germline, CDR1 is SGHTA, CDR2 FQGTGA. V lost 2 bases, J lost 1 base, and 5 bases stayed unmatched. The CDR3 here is CASSLYPGGSYEQYF. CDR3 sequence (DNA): TGTGCCAGCAGCTTATACCCAGGGGGATCCTACGAGCAGTACTTC.

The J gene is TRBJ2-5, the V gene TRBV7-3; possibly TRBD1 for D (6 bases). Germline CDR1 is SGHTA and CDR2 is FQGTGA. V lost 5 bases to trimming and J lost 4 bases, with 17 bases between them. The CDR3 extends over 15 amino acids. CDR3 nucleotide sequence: TGTGCCAGCAGCGAAAGCGCAGGGGCGGGAGAGACCCAGTACTTC. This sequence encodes CASSESAGAGETQYF.

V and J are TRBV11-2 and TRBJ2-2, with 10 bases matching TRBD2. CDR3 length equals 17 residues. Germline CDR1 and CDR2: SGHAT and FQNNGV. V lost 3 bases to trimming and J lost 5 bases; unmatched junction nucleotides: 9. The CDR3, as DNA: TGTGCCAGCAGCTTCTTCCTAGCGGGAGTAGTGACCGGGGAGCTGTTTTTT. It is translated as CASSFFLAGVVTGELFF. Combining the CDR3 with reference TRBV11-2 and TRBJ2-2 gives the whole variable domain EAGVAQSPRYKIIEKRQSVAFWCNPISGHATLYWYQQILGQGPKLLIQFQNNGVVDDSQLPKDRFSAERLKGVDSTLKIQPAKLEDSAVYLCASSFFLAGVVTGELFFGEGSRLTVL.

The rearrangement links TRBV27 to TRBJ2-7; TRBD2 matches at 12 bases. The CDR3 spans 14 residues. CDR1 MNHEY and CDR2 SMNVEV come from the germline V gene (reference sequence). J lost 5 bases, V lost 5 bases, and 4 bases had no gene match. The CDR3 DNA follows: TGTGCCAGCAGTATCGGACTAGCGGGACACGAGCAGTACTTC. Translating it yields CASSIGLAGHEQYF.

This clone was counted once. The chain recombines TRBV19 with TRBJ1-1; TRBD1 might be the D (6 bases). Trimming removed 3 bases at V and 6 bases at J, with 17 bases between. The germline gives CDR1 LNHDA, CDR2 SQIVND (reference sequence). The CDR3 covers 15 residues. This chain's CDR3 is CASSIPTGGLSEAFF. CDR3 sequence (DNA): TGTGCCAGTAGTATCCCGACAGGCGGCTTATCTGAAGCTTTCTTT. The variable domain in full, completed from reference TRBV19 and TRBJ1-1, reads DGGITQSPKYLFRKEGQNVTLSCEQNLNHDAMYWYRQDPGQGLRLIYYSQIVNDFQKGDIAEGYSVSREKKESFPLTVTSAQKNPTAFYLCASSIPTGGLSEAFFGQGTRLTVV.

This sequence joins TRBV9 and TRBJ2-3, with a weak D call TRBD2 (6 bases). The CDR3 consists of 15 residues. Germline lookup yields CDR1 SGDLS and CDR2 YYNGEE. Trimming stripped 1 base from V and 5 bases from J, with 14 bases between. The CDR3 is CASSVYERAGDTQYF. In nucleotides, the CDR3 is TGTGCCAGCAGCGTATACGAGCGGGCGGGAGATACGCAGTATTTT.

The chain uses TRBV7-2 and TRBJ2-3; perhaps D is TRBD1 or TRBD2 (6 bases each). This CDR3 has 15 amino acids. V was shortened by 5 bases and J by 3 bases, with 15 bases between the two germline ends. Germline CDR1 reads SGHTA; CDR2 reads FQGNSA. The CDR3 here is CASSPVGGTTDTQYF. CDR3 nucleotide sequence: TGTGCCAGCAGCCCTGTGGGGGGCACTACAGATACGCAGTATTTT. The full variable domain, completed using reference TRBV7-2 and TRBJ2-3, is GAGVSQSPSNKVTEKGKDVELRCDPISGHTALYWYRQSLGQGLEFLIYFQGNSAPDKSGLPSDRFSAERTGGSVSTLTIQRTQQEDSAVYLCASSPVGGTTDTQYFGPGTRLTVL.

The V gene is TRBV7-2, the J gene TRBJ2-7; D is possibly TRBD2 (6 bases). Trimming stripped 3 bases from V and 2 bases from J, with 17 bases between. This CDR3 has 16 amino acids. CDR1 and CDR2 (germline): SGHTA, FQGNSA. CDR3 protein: CASSFPTSKITYEQYF. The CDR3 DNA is TGTGCCAGCAGCTTCCCGACTAGTAAAATTACCTACGAGCAGTACTTC.

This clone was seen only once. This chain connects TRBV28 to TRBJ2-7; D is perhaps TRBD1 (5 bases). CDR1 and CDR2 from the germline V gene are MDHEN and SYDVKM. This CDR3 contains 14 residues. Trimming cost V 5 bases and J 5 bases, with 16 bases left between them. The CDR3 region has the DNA TGTGCCAGCAGTCACTCCCAGCTCAGGGACGAGCAGTACTTC. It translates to CASSHSQLRDEQYF.

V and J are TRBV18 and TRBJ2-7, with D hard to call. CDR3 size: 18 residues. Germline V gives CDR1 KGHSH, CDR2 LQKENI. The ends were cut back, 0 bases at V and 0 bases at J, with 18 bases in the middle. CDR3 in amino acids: CASSPPAAARLSSYEQYF. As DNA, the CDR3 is TGTGCCAGCTCACCACCGGCGGCGGCGCGCCTGAGCTCCTACGAGCAGTACTTC. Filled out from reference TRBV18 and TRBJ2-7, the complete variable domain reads NAGVMQNPRHLVRRRGQEARLRCSPMKGHSHVYWYRQLPEEGLKFMVYLQKENIIDESGMPKERFSAEFPKEGPSILRIQQVVRGDSAAYFCASSPPAAARLSSYEQYFGPGTRLTVT.

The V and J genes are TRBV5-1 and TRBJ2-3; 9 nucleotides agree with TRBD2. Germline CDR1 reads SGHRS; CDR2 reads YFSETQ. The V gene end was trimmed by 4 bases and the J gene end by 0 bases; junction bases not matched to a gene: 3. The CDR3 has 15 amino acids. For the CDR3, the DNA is TGCGCCAGCAGCACGACTAGCGGAAGCACAGATACGCAGTATTTT. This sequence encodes CASSTTSGSTDTQYF.

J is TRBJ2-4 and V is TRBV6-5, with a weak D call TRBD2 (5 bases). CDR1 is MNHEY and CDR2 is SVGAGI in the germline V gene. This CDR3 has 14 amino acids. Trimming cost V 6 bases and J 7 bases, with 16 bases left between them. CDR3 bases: TGTGCCAGCAGCCCTCCGGAGCGGCGGAACATTCAGTACTTC. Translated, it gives CASSPPERRNIQYF.

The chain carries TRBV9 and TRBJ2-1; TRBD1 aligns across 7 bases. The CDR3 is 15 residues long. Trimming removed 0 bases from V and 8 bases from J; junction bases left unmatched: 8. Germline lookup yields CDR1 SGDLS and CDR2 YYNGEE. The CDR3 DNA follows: TGTGCCAGCAGCGTAGAGGGGGCGCCGGGCGATGAGCAGTTCTTC. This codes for CASSVEGAPGDEQFF.

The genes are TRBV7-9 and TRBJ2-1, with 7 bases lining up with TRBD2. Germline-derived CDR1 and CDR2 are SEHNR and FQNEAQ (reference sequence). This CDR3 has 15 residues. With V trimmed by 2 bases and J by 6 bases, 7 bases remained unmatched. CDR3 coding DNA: TGTGCCAGCAGCTTACTGGCGGGAGCGATCAATGAGCAGTTCTTC. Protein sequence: CASSLLAGAINEQFF.

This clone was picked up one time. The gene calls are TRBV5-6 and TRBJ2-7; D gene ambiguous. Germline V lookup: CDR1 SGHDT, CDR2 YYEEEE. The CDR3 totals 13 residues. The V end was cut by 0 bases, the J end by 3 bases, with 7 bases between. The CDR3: CASSLVGVYEQYF. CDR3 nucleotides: TGTGCCAGCAGCTTGGTTGGGGTCTACGAGCAGTACTTC.

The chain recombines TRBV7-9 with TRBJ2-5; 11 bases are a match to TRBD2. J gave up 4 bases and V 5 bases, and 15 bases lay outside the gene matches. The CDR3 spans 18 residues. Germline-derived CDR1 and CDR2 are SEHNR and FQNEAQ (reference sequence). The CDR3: CASSARLTSGTSSETQYF. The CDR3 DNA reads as TGTGCCAGCAGCGCACGCTTGACTAGCGGGACCTCGTCAGAGACCCAGTACTTC.

In nucleotides, the CDR3 is TGTGCCAGCAGCTTAGATTTTACCGGGATTGGAAACACCATATATTTT. The encoded protein is CASSLDFTGIGNTIYF. The rearrangement uses TRBV11-2 and TRBJ1-3; D unclear. The CDR3 has 16 residues. Germline V lookup: CDR1 SGHAT, CDR2 FQNNGV. V was cut by 0 bases and J by 3 bases, with 12 bases left in between.

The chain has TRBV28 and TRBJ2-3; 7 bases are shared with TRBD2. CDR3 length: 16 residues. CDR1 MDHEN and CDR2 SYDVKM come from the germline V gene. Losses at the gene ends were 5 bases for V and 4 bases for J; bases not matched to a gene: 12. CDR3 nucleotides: TGTGCCAGCAGTCCGCCGGGCGGGAGTGGGTCAGATACGCAGTATTTT. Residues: CASSPPGGSGSDTQYF.

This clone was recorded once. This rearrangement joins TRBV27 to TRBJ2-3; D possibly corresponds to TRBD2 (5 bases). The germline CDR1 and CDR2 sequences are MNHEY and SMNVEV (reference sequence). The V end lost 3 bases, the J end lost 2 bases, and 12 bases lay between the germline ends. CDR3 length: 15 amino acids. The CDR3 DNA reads TGTGCCAGCAGTTTGAGGGTTGCGCACACAGATACGCAGTATTTT. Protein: CASSLRVAHTDTQYF.

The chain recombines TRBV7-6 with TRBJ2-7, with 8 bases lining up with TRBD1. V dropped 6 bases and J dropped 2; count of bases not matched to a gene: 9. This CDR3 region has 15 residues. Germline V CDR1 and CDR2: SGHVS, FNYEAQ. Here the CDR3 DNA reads TGTGCCAGCAGTCCCGACAGGGGCCCAACCTACGAGCAGTACTTC. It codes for CASSPDRGPTYEQYF.

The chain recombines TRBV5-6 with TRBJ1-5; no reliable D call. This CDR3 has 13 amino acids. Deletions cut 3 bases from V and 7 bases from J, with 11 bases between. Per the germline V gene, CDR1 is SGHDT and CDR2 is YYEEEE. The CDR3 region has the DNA TGTGCCAGCAGCTCCCGCCGAGGGCAGCCCCAGCATTTT. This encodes CASSSRRGQPQHF.

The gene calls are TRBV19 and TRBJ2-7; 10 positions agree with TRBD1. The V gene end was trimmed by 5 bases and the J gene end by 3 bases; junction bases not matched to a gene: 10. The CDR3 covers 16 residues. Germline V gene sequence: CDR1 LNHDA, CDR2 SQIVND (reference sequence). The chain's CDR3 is CASSAGTGEGNYEQYF. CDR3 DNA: TGTGCCAGTAGTGCCGGGACAGGGGAAGGAAACTACGAGCAGTACTTC. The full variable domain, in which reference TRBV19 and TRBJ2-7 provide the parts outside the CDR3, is DGGITQSPKYLFRKEGQNVTLSCEQNLNHDAMYWYRQDPGQGLRLIYYSQIVNDFQKGDIAEGYSVSREKKESFPLTVTSAQKNPTAFYLCASSAGTGEGNYEQYFGPGTRLTVT.

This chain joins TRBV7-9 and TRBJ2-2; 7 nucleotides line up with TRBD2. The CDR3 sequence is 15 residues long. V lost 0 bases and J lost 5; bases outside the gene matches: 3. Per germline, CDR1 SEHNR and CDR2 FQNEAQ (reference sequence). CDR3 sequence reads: CASSLAGGETGELFF. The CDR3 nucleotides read TGTGCCAGCAGCTTAGCGGGAGGGGAAACCGGGGAGCTGTTTTTT.